The rows below give T cell receptor beta chains drawn from one sample of a study of read filtering for tumor transcriptome and immune sequencing. MiXCR, run by TCRdb on the reads, gives a single entry per CDR3 protein. The top ten hold about 11% of the sample, which has 65,000 or so distinct CDR3 sequences, about 19% seen once. Material: a population of CD138-negative cells sorted from bone marrow. All receptors derive from a donor aged 40 or over with multiple myeloma. The CDR3 runs from the conserved cysteine through the conserved F or W. The D gene is left open where the match is weak. The listing skips clone size in some rows; elsewhere it reads once, few, many or a size class.

clone_size d_call j_call v_call cdr3_aa cdr3_nt
NA NA TRBJ2-1 TRBV6-5 CASSYGGRTYNEQFF TGTGCCAGCAGTTACGGAGGGCGTACCTACAATGAGCAGTTCTTC
medium-sized TRBD2 TRBJ2-1 TRBV7-2 CASSSSGRANNEQFF TGTGCCAGCAGCTCCAGCGGGAGGGCCAACAATGAGCAGTTCTTC
many NA TRBJ1-5 TRBV5-6 CASSPGTSNQPQHF TGTGCCAGCAGTCCCGGGACTTCCAATCAGCCCCAGCATTTT
many TRBD2 TRBJ2-1 TRBV20-1 CSARDPGLALARVYNEQFF TGCAGTGCTAGAGATCCGGGACTAGCGCTTGCCCGGGTGTACAATGAGCAGTTCTTC
many TRBD2 TRBJ2-3 TRBV2 CASKLAGGTDTQYF TGTGCCAGCAAGTTAGCGGGGGGCACAGATACGCAGTATTTT
many TRBD2 TRBJ2-3 TRBV20-1 CSARPSSGTSGGTDTQYF TGCAGTGCTAGGCCTTCCTCCGGGACTAGCGGGGGCACAGATACGCAGTATTTT
many TRBD1 TRBJ2-2 TRBV30 CAWSATGVGELFF TGTGCCTGGAGCGCGACAGGGGTCGGGGAGCTGTTTTTT
many TRBD1 TRBJ2-7 TRBV6-1 CASSGTGGREQYF TGTGCCAGCAGTGGGACAGGGGGCCGAGAGCAGTACTTC
many TRBD1 TRBJ1-1 TRBV7-9 CASGKTGTGVTEAFF TGTGCCAGCGGAAAGACCGGGACAGGGGTAACTGAAGCTTTCTTT
many NA TRBJ1-5 TRBV5-6 CASSQGFGQPQHF TGTGCCAGCAGCCAGGGGTTCGGTCAGCCCCAGCATTTT
many TRBD1 TRBJ1-2 TRBV12-3/TRBV12-4 CASRGTGAYGYTF TGTGCCAGCAGGGGGACAGGCGCCTATGGCTACACCTTC
many NA TRBJ2-7 TRBV7-9 CASSPSTDYEQYF TGTGCCAGCAGCCCCTCGACGGACTACGAGCAGTACTTC
many TRBD2 TRBJ2-1 TRBV2 CASGGRASYNEQFF TGTGCCAGCGGCGGGAGGGCCTCCTACAATGAGCAGTTCTTC